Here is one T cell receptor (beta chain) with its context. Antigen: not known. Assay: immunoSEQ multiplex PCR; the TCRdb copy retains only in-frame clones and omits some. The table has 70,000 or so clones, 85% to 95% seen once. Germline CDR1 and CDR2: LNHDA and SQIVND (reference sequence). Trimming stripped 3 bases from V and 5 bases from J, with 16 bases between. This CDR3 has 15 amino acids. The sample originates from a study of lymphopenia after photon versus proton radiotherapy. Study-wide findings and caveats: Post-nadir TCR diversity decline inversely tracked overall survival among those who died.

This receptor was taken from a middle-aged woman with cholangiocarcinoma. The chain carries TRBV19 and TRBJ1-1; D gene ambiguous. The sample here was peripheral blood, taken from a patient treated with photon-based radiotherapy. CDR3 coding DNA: TGTGCCAGTAGTATTGACGCAGGCGCCGGGACTGAAGCTTTCTTT. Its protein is CASSIDAGAGTEAFF.